This T cell receptor beta chain came from a study of early T cells in non-severe SARS-CoV-2 infection. Study information: The authors sequenced bulk RNA from unsorted whole blood, leaving chains unpaired.

The table lists this clonotype with many counts. Its antigen is unknown. V lost 4 bases to trimming and J lost 2 bases, with 14 bases between them. There are 15 residues in the CDR3. Germline V gene sequence: CDR1 LGHNA, CDR2 YSLEER. Study-level results: Comparison of clonotypes with VDJdb favored anti-spike CD8 responses while missing private and CD4 specificities.

Individually, cDNA molecules had unique molecular identifiers attached to them. TCRdb re-analysed the 5' RACE reads in MiXCR, keeping a single row per CDR3 protein. The profile shows approximately 46,000 distinct CDR3 sequences, roughly 10% of them singletons. The specimen sequenced was whole blood. The V gene is TRBV4-3, the J gene TRBJ1-2; D gene uncertain. The clonotype originates from an adult who was a healthcare worker with PCR-confirmed SARS-CoV-2 infection or an uninfected control (not recorded which). This CDR3 is CASSPFSTGNYGYTF. CDR3 coding DNA: TGCGCCAGCAGCCCTTTTTCTACGGGAAACTATGGCTACACCTTC.